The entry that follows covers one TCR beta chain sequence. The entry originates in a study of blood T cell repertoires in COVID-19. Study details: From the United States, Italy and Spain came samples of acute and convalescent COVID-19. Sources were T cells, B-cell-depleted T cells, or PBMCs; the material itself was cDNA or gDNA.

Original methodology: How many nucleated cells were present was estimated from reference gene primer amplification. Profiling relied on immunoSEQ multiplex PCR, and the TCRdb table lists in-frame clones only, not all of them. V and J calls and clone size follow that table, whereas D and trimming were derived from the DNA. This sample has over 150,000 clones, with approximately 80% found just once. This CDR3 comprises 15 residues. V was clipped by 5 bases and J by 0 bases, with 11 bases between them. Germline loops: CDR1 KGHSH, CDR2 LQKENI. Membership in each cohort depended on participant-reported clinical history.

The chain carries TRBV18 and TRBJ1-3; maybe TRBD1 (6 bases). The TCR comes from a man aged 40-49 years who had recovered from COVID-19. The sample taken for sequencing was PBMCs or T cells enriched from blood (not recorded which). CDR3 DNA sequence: TGTGCCAGCTCATACGGACAGACCTCTGGAAACACCATATATTTT. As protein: CASSYGQTSGNTIYF.